Listed below are T cell receptor beta chains from one sample, sequenced in a study of monozygotic twins with inflammatory bowel disease. TCRdb re-called the 5' RACE reads and gives one entry per CDR3 protein, without DNA. The sample table includes approximately 330,000 distinct CDR3 sequences. The specimen was blood. Source of these receptors: a human donor with ulcerative colitis or Crohn's disease, or a healthy co-twin of an affected twin (not recorded which). The CDR3 runs from the conserved cysteine through the conserved F or W. Each record gives: CDR3 protein, J gene, CDR3 length, V gene.

cdr3_aa: CASSFEGHDSPEPEAFF; j_call: TRBJ1-1; cdr3_length: 17; v_call: TRBV5-4
cdr3_aa: CASTDLTGGRSYEQYF; j_call: TRBJ2-7; cdr3_length: 16; v_call: TRBV5-1
cdr3_aa: CASSQEGLAGAGYNEQFF; j_call: TRBJ2-1; cdr3_length: 18; v_call: TRBV4-1
cdr3_aa: CSARDSGRFYEQYF; j_call: TRBJ2-7; cdr3_length: 14; v_call: TRBV20-1
cdr3_aa: CASSQVRVNEQFF; j_call: TRBJ2-1; cdr3_length: 13; v_call: TRBV4-1
cdr3_aa: CASSYKLGGGGELFF; j_call: TRBJ2-2; cdr3_length: 15; v_call: TRBV14
cdr3_aa: CASSIGRANEKLFF; j_call: TRBJ1-4; cdr3_length: 14; v_call: TRBV12-3/TRBV12-4
cdr3_aa: CACYRGANTGELFF; j_call: TRBJ2-2; cdr3_length: 14; v_call: TRBV30
cdr3_aa: CASSPKGGWETEAFF; j_call: TRBJ1-1; cdr3_length: 15; v_call: TRBV18
cdr3_aa: CASSQASGPSSYEQYF; j_call: TRBJ2-7; cdr3_length: 16; v_call: TRBV4-1
cdr3_aa: CASSQETAGRMNTEAFF; j_call: TRBJ1-1; cdr3_length: 17; v_call: TRBV4-2
cdr3_aa: CASSIRLAGGFEFF; j_call: TRBJ2-1; cdr3_length: 14; v_call: TRBV19
cdr3_aa: CASSETAGSTYEQYF; j_call: TRBJ2-7; cdr3_length: 15; v_call: TRBV6-1
cdr3_aa: CSVAGGPYNEQFF; j_call: TRBJ2-1; cdr3_length: 13; v_call: TRBV29-1
cdr3_aa: CASSFGRTGPVGEQFF; j_call: TRBJ2-1; cdr3_length: 16; v_call: TRBV5-1
cdr3_aa: CAAGRGNTGELFF; j_call: TRBJ2-2; cdr3_length: 13; v_call: TRBV5-6
cdr3_aa: CSASELDRTNYTYTQYF; j_call: TRBJ2-3; cdr3_length: 17; v_call: TRBV20-1
cdr3_aa: CASTRKGGGGTDTQYF; j_call: TRBJ2-3; cdr3_length: 16; v_call: TRBV12-3/TRBV12-4
cdr3_aa: CASSFREGLYNEQFF; j_call: TRBJ2-1; cdr3_length: 15; v_call: TRBV5-1
cdr3_aa: CASSQSLIGEQFF; j_call: TRBJ2-1; cdr3_length: 13; v_call: TRBV7-2
cdr3_aa: CASSLVRTGSSYEQYF; j_call: TRBJ2-7; cdr3_length: 16; v_call: TRBV7-2
cdr3_aa: CASSPHWKVYEQYF; j_call: TRBJ2-7; cdr3_length: 14; v_call: TRBV9
cdr3_aa: CASWRLDYGYTF; j_call: TRBJ1-2; cdr3_length: 12; v_call: TRBV9
cdr3_aa: CASSVLGGGPLNEQFF; j_call: TRBJ2-1; cdr3_length: 16; v_call: TRBV6-1